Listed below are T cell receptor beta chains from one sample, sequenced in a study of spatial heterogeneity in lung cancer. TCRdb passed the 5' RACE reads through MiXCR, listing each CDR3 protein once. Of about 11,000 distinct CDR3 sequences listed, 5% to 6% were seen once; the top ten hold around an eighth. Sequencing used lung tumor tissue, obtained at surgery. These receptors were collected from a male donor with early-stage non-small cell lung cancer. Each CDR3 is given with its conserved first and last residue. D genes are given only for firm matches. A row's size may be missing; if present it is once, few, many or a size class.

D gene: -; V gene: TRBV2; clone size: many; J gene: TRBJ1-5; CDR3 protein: CASTRLNSNQPQHF; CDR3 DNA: TGTGCCAGCACCAGGCTAAATAGCAATCAGCCCCAGCATTTT
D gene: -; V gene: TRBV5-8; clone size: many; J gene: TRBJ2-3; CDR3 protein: CASSLVDTQYF; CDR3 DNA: TGTGCCAGCAGCTTGGTTGATACGCAGTATTTT
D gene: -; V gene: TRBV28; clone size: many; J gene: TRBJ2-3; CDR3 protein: CASSFSDITDTQYF; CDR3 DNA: TGTGCCAGCAGTTTCTCTGATATCACAGATACGCAGTATTTT
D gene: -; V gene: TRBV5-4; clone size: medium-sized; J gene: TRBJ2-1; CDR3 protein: CASSLTGNNEQFF; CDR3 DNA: TGTGCCAGCAGCCTAACAGGGAACAATGAGCAGTTCTTC
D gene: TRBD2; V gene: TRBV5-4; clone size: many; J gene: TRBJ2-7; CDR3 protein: CASSLNLRGTKNEQYF; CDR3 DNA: TGTGCCAGCAGCTTGAACCTTAGAGGGACTAAGAACGAGCAGTACTTC
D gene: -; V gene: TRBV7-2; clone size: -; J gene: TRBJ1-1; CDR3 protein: CASSETEKNTEAFF; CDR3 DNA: TGTGCCAGCAGCGAAACAGAGAAGAACACTGAAGCTTTCTTT
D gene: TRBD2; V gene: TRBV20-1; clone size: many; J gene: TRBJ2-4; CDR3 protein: CSPVWEGKNIQYF; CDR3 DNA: TGCAGCCCTGTGTGGGAGGGCAAAAACATTCAGTACTTC
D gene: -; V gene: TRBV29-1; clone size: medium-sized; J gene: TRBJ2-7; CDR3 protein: CSAIQGNSYEQYF; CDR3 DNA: TGCAGCGCAATTCAGGGAAACTCCTACGAGCAGTACTTC
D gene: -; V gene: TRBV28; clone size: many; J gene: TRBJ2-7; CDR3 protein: CASKLGEKGSYEQYF; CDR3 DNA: TGTGCCAGCAAGTTGGGGGAAAAGGGGTCCTACGAGCAGTACTTC
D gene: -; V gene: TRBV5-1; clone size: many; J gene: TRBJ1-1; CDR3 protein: CASRATPSNTEAFF; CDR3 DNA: TGCGCCAGCAGGGCTACTCCGAGCAACACTGAAGCTTTCTTT
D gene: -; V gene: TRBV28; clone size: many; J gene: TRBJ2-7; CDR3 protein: CASSLQSNGYEQYF; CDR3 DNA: TGTGCCAGCAGTCTTCAATCCAACGGTTACGAGCAGTACTTC
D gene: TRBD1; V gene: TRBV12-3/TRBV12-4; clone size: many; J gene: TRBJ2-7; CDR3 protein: CASSLYRGGIEQYF; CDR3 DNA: TGTGCCAGCAGTTTATACAGGGGTGGAATCGAGCAGTACTTC
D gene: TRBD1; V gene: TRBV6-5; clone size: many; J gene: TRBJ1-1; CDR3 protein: CASSYFTGWTGENTEAFF; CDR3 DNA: TGTGCCAGCAGTTATTTCACCGGTTGGACAGGGGAGAACACTGAAGCTTTCTTT
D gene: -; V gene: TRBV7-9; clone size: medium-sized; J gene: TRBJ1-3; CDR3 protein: CASSLASTASGNTIYF; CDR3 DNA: TGTGCCAGCAGCTTAGCATCGACGGCCTCTGGAAACACCATATATTTT
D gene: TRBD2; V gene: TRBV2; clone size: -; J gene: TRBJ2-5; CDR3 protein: CASSGLAGVGETQYF; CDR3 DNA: TGTGCCAGCAGTGGACTAGCGGGAGTTGGGGAGACCCAGTACTTC
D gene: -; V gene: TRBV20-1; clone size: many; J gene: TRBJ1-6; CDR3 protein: CSARVDRDNSPLHF; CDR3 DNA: TGCAGTGCTAGAGTGGACAGAGATAATTCACCCCTCCACTTT
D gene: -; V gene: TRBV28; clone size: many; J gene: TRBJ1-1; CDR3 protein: CASSILSTVTEAFF; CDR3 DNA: TGTGCCAGCAGTATCCTCTCGACAGTCACTGAAGCTTTCTTT
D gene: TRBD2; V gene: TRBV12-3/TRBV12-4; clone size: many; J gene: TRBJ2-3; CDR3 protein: CASRIGLAGKNTQYF; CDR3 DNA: TGTGCCAGCAGGATAGGACTAGCGGGGAAAAATACGCAGTATTTT
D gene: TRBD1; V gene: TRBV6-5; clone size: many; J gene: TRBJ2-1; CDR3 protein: CASSYSRQGVYNEQFF; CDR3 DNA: TGTGCCAGCAGTTACTCGAGACAGGGCGTCTACAATGAGCAGTTCTTC
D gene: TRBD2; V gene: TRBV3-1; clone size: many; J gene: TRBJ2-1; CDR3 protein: CASRVTSGRNEQFF; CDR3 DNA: TGTGCCAGCAGAGTCACTAGCGGGAGGAATGAGCAGTTCTTC
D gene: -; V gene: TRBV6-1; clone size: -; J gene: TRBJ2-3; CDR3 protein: CASSRDPTDTQYF; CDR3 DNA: TGTGCCAGCAGCAGGGATCCCACAGATACGCAGTATTTT
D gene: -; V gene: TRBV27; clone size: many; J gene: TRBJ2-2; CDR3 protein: CASSFGRGSLATGELFF; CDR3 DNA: TGTGCCAGCAGTTTCGGCAGGGGTTCATTGGCCACCGGGGAGCTGTTTTTT
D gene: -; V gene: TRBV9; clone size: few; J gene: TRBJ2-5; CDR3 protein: CASSPDGGLETQYF; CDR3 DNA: TGTGCCAGCAGCCCAGACGGGGGTTTAGAGACCCAGTACTTC
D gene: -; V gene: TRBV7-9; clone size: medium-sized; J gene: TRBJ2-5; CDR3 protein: CASSLGQEETQYF; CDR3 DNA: TGTGCCAGCAGCTTAGGACAGGAAGAGACCCAGTACTTC
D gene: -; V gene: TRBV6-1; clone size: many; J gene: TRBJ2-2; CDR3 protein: CASSEAVRTGELFF; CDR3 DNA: TGTGCCAGCAGTGAAGCGGTACGGACCGGGGAGCTGTTTTTT
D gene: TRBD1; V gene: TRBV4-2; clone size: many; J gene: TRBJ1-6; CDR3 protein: CASSQVSGGEDSPLHF; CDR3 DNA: TGTGCCAGCAGCCAAGTGTCAGGGGGCGAGGATTCACCCCTCCACTTT
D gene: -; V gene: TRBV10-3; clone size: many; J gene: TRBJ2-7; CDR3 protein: CAISESEYRAEEQYF; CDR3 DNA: TGTGCCATCAGTGAGTCGGAGTACCGGGCGGAGGAGCAGTACTTC
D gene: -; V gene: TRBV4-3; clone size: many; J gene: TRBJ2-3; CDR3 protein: CASSRTNTDTQYF; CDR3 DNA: TGCGCCAGCAGCCGGACAAACACAGATACGCAGTATTTT
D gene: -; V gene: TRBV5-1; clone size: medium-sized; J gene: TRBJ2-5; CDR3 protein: CASSYEETQYF; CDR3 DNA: TGCGCCAGCAGTTATGAAGAGACCCAGTACTTC
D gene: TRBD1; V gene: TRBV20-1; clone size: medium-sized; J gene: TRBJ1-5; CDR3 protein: CSAQPTGNQPQHF; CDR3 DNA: TGCAGTGCTCAACCGACAGGGAATCAGCCCCAGCATTTT
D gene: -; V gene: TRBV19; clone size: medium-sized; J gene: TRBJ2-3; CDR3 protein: CASSLQGDTQYF; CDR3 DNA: TGTGCCAGTAGTTTGCAAGGAGATACGCAGTATTTT
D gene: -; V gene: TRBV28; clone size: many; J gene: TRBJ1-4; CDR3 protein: CASSTTEATNEKLFF; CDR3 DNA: TGTGCCAGCAGTACTACAGAGGCAACTAATGAAAAACTGTTTTTT
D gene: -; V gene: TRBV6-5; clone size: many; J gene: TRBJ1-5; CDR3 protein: CASSSTMDGDQPQHF; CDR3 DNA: TGTGCCAGCAGTTCGACTATGGACGGAGATCAGCCCCAGCATTTT
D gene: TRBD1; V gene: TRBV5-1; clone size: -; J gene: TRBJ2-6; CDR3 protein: CASSLTRQGALVTGANVLTF; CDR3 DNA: TGCGCCAGCAGCTTGACAAGACAGGGGGCGTTAGTTACTGGGGCCAACGTCCTGACTTTC
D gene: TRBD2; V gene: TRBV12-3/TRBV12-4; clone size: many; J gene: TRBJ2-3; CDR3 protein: CASSLQPGLLADTQYF; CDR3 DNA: TGTGCCAGCAGCCTCCAACCGGGACTACTTGCAGATACGCAGTATTTT
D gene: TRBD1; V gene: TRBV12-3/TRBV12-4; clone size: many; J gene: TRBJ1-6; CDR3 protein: CASSRGQVNNSPLHF; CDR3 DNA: TGTGCCAGCAGTCGCGGACAGGTCAATAATTCACCCCTCCACTTT
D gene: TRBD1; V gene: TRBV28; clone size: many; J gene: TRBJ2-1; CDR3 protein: CASSLTQGNNEQFF; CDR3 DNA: TGTGCCAGCAGTTTAACACAGGGGAACAATGAGCAGTTCTTC
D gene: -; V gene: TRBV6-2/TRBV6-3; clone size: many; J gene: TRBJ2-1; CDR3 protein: CASSYSPGTDIYNEQFF; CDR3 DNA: TGTGCCAGCAGTTACTCTCCCGGGACCGATATATACAATGAGCAGTTCTTC
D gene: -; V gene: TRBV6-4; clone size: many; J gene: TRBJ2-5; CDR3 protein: CASSEYRKETQYF; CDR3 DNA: TGTGCCAGCAGTGAGTACAGGAAAGAGACCCAGTACTTC
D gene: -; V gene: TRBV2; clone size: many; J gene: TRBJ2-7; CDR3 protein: CASSNQRGLYEQYF; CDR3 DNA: TGTGCCAGCAGTAACCAGCGCGGTCTCTACGAGCAGTACTTC
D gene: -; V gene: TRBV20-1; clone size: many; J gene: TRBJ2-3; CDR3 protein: CSSHPGTDTQYF; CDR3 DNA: TGCAGTTCTCACCCTGGCACAGATACGCAGTATTTT
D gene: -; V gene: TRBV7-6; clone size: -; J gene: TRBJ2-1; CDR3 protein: CASSPRQGHEQFF; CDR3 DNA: TGTGCCAGCAGCCCCCGGCAGGGCCATGAGCAGTTCTTC
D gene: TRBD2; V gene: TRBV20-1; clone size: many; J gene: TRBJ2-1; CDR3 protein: CSPTGAGGPNEQFF; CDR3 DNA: TGCAGTCCCACTGGGGCGGGAGGGCCAAATGAGCAGTTCTTC
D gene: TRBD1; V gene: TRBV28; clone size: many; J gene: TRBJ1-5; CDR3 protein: CASHRGGNQPQHF; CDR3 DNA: TGTGCCAGCCACAGGGGAGGCAATCAGCCCCAGCATTTT
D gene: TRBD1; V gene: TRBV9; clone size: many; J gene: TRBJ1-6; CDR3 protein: CASSALDRGRSPLHF; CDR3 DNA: TGTGCCAGCAGCGCACTAGACAGGGGGCGATCACCCCTCCACTTT
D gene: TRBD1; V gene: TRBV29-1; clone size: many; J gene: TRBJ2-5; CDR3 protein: CSADGQVGETQYF; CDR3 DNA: TGCAGCGCCGACGGACAGGTCGGAGAGACCCAGTACTTC
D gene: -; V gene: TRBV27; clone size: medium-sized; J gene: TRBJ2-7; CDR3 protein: CASSLLAPIGEQYF; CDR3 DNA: TGTGCCAGCAGTTTACTGGCTCCTATAGGGGAGCAGTACTTC
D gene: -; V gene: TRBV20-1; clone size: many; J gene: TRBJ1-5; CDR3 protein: CSALDYQPQHF; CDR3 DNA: TGCAGTGCTTTAGACTATCAGCCCCAGCATTTT
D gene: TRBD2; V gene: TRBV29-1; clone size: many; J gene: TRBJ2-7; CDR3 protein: CSVRTSGYYEQYF; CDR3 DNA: TGCAGCGTTCGGACTAGCGGTTACTACGAGCAGTACTTC
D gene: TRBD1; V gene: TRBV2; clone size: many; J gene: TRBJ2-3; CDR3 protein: CASTYYRGRADTQYF; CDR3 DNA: TGTGCCAGCACGTACTACAGGGGGCGGGCAGATACGCAGTATTTT